This T cell receptor (beta chain) derives from a study of blood T cell repertoires in COVID-19. Authors' methods: Amplification with reference gene primers provided the estimates of nucleated cell counts. The repertoire was sequenced with immunoSEQ multiplex PCR; TCRdb's copy has only in-frame clones and lacks some. The DNA was the basis for D and trimming; V, J and clone size are from that table. The table has around 400,000 clones, more than 70% seen once. The sequenced material came from peripheral blood. This sequence originates from a man aged 35 to 55 with acute or convalescent COVID-19.

The CDR3 nucleotides read TGTGCCATCAGTGAGTCACTAGCGGGGGGCCCAAACTCCTACGAGCAGTACTTC. Amino acids: CAISESLAGGPNSYEQYF. The chain combines TRBV10-3 with TRBJ2-7; 12 bases fit TRBD2. The CDR3 has 18 residues. The germline V gene has CDR1 ENHRY and CDR2 SYGVKD. Trimming cost V 0 bases and J 0 bases; bases outside gene matches: 6.